This TCR beta chain was profiled in a study of lymphopenia after photon versus proton radiotherapy. Germline CDR1 SGDLS, CDR2 YYNGEE. CDR3 length: 14 residues. J lost 5 bases, V lost 1 base, and 5 bases had no gene match. Clones were read by immunoSEQ multiplex PCR, and TCRdb kept only the in-frame ones, dropping some. There are 20,000 to 25,000 clones in the sample; 75% to 90% occur only once, and around a sixth lies in the top ten. This clone was picked up one time. The starting material was peripheral blood, obtained from a patient treated with photon-based radiotherapy. The rearrangement uses TRBV9 and TRBJ2-5, with 7 bases fitting TRBD2. This receptor was obtained from a man aged 60 to 75 with pancreatic cancer. Here the CDR3 DNA reads TGTGCCAGCAGCGTAACTAGCGTTTCGGAGACCCAGTACTTC. Its translation is CASSVTSVSETQYF.